The 9 T cell receptor beta chains listed next were all sequenced from one sample in a study of cytomegalovirus exposure and HLA in healthy donors. In the PCR, 60 Vbeta and 13 Jbeta primers were used. The assay was immunoSEQ multiplex PCR, and TCRdb's table has in-frame clones only and misses some. The profile shows more than 80,000 clones, roughly 71% of them singletons. The sequenced material came from PBMCs. These receptors were collected from a man aged 45-60 years in good health and CMV-seronegative.

This clone was counted once. The chain joins TRBV19 to TRBJ2-2, with TRBD2 matching 9 bases. V lost 7 bases and J lost 7; bases outside the gene matches: 4. Germline loops: CDR1 LNHDA, CDR2 SQIVND (reference sequence). CDR3 length equals 13 residues. The CDR3 spells CASIPAGGGELFF. Written as DNA, the CDR3 is TGTGCCAGTATTCCAGCGGGGGGCGGGGAGCTGTTTTTT.

The chain uses TRBV2 and TRBJ1-1; 9 bases are shared with TRBD1. V lost 6 bases to trimming and J lost 4 bases; unmatched junction nucleotides: 0. The germline gives CDR1 SNHLY, CDR2 FYNNEI. This CDR3 has 12 amino acids. The CDR3 sequence is CASRTGGTEAFF. CDR3 bases: TGTGCCAGCAGGACAGGGGGCACTGAAGCTTTCTTT.

The sample holds a few counts of this clone. The chain joins TRBV7-3 to TRBJ1-2; 8 positions agree with TRBD1. The CDR3 loop spans 13 amino acids. CDR1 and CDR2 from the germline V gene are SGHTA and FQGTGA. J lost 4 bases, V lost 3 bases, and 1 base had no gene match. CDR3 amino acids: CASSLDRVYGYTF. The CDR3 DNA reads as TGTGCCAGCAGCTTGGACAGGGTCTATGGCTACACCTTC.

This chain joins TRBV2 and TRBJ1-5; D might be TRBD1 (5 bases). This CDR3 is built from 14 residues. Germline-derived CDR1 and CDR2 are SNHLY and FYNNEI. Trimming shortened V by 3 bases and J by 3 bases, and 9 bases separated the two germline ends. DNA for the CDR3: TGTGCCAGCAGTGACAGGGCCCCCAATCAGCCCCAGCATTTT. Its translation: CASSDRAPNQPQHF.

The chain is built from TRBV5-1 and TRBJ2-7, with 7 bases fitting TRBD1. With 4 bases clipped from V and 0 bases from J, the junction kept 7 bases outside the gene matches. The CDR3 is 15 residues long. Germline lookup yields CDR1 SGHRS and CDR2 YFSETQ. CDR3 loop: CASSPPGQTSYEQYF. In nucleotides, the CDR3 is TGCGCCAGCAGCCCGCCGGGACAGACCTCCTACGAGCAGTACTTC.

The genes are TRBV19 and TRBJ1-1; 9 nucleotides match TRBD1. Germline values: CDR1 LNHDA, CDR2 SQIVND (reference sequence). J lost 6 bases, V lost 5 bases, and 4 bases had no gene match. The CDR3 length is 13 residues. The CDR3 spells CASSEQGAPEAFF. For the CDR3, the DNA is TGTGCCAGTAGTGAACAGGGGGCTCCTGAAGCTTTCTTT.

The chain carries TRBV2 and TRBJ2-2; 8 bases agree with TRBD1. V lost 6 bases and J lost 4; bases outside the gene matches: 7. The CDR3 loop spans 15 amino acids. Germline loops: CDR1 SNHLY, CDR2 FYNNEI. The CDR3 coding sequence is TGTGCCAGCAGGTCCGGACAGGGCGGCACCGGGGAGCTGTTTTTT. Protein sequence: CASRSGQGGTGELFF.

The V gene is TRBV19, the J gene TRBJ1-5; D gene uncertain. Trimming stripped 11 bases from V and 4 bases from J, with 12 bases between. The CDR3 runs 12 residues. Germline loops: CDR1 LNHDA, CDR2 SQIVND (reference sequence). In nucleotides, the CDR3 is TGTGCCGGAGGTCACGGGAATCAGCCCCAGCATTTT. This gives the protein CAGGHGNQPQHF.

This sequence joins TRBV7-9 and TRBJ1-1; D is undetermined. This CDR3 contains 15 residues. Per germline, CDR1 SEHNR and CDR2 FQNEAQ (reference sequence). Trimming shortened V by 5 bases and J by 3 bases, and 16 bases separated the two germline ends. This chain's CDR3 is CASSAKILRDTEAFF. CDR3 coding DNA: TGTGCCAGCAGCGCAAAGATCCTTCGGGACACTGAAGCTTTCTTT. The whole variable domain, filled in from reference TRBV7-9 and TRBJ1-1, reads DTGVSQNPRHKITKRGQNVTFRCDPISEHNRLYWYRQTLGQGPEFLTYFQNEAQLEKSRLLSDRFSAERPKGSFSTLEIQRTEQGDSAMYLCASSAKILRDTEAFFGQGTRLTVV.